Listed below are T cell receptor beta chains from one sample, sequenced in a study of T cells in Graves' hyperthyroidism and ophthalmopathy. MiXCR, run by TCRdb on the multiplex PCR reads, gives a single entry per CDR3 protein. Of around 250,000 distinct CDR3 sequences listed, 13% to 15% are singletons. Sequenced material: blood. These receptors all stem from a woman between 40 and 50 years old with Graves' hyperthyroidism that later progressed to Graves' ophthalmopathy. Both conserved end residues are part of each CDR3. A D gene is named only where the DNA matches it firmly. Size is stated for part of the rows, as once, few or many counts, or as a class when the clone is expanded.

abundance: -
v_gene: TRBV20-1
j_gene: TRBJ2-7
d_gene: TRBD2
CDR3aa: CSARSGGLAGDRYEQYF
CDR3nt: TGCAGTGCTAGAAGCGGCGGACTAGCGGGAGATCGCTACGAGCAGTACTTC

abundance: many
v_gene: TRBV5-1
j_gene: TRBJ2-1
d_gene: -
CDR3aa: CASSLGWGPVGNEQFF
CDR3nt: TGCGCCAGCAGCTTGGGTTGGGGGCCTGTGGGGAATGAGCAGTTCTTC

abundance: few
v_gene: TRBV9
j_gene: TRBJ2-2
d_gene: -
CDR3aa: CASTQQNTGELFF
CDR3nt: TGTGCCAGCACACAGCAGAACACCGGGGAGCTGTTTTTT

abundance: many
v_gene: TRBV3-1
j_gene: TRBJ2-7
d_gene: TRBD2
CDR3aa: CASSPLTSGSSLSYEQYF
CDR3nt: TGTGCCAGCAGCCCTTTGACTAGCGGGAGCTCCTTGTCCTACGAGCAGTACTTC

abundance: many
v_gene: TRBV7-9
j_gene: TRBJ2-5
d_gene: -
CDR3aa: CASSLDSTNQYF
CDR3nt: TGTGCCAGCAGCTTAGACAGCACGAACCAGTACTTC

abundance: many
v_gene: TRBV18
j_gene: TRBJ2-3
d_gene: TRBD1
CDR3aa: CASSSPGTGGIDTQYF
CDR3nt: TGTGCCAGCTCATCCCCCGGGACAGGGGGCATAGATACGCAGTATTTT

abundance: few
v_gene: TRBV19
j_gene: TRBJ2-1
d_gene: -
CDR3aa: CASSTQGPSYNEQFF
CDR3nt: TGTGCCAGTAGTACTCAGGGACCTTCCTACAATGAGCAGTTCTTC

abundance: many
v_gene: TRBV28
j_gene: TRBJ2-7
d_gene: TRBD2
CDR3aa: CASSSTSGSWSYEQYF
CDR3nt: TGTGCCAGCAGTTCGACTAGCGGGAGCTGGTCCTACGAGCAGTACTTC

abundance: many
v_gene: TRBV9
j_gene: TRBJ2-1
d_gene: -
CDR3aa: CASSVVAEGHEQFF
CDR3nt: TGTGCCAGCAGCGTAGTAGCGGAGGGCCATGAGCAGTTCTTC

abundance: many
v_gene: TRBV7-2
j_gene: TRBJ2-3
d_gene: -
CDR3aa: CASSLEGYYTDTQYF
CDR3nt: TGTGCCAGCAGCTTAGAGGGGTACTACACAGATACGCAGTATTTT

abundance: many
v_gene: TRBV3-1
j_gene: TRBJ2-1
d_gene: -
CDR3aa: CASSPLIARSSYNEQFF
CDR3nt: TGTGCCAGCAGTCCTTTGATAGCGAGGAGCTCCTACAATGAGCAGTTCTTC

abundance: many
v_gene: TRBV18
j_gene: TRBJ1-3
d_gene: TRBD1
CDR3aa: CASSPKAGTASGNTIYF
CDR3nt: TGTGCCAGCTCACCAAAAGCAGGGACAGCTTCTGGAAACACCATATATTTT

abundance: many
v_gene: TRBV29-1
j_gene: TRBJ1-6
d_gene: -
CDR3aa: CSVGTSYNSPLHF
CDR3nt: TGCAGCGTTGGGACATCCTATAATTCACCCCTCCACTTT